The 21 T cell receptor beta chains in this list originate from one sample, sequenced in a study of identical twins. TCRdb analysed the 5' RACE reads with MiXCR anew, one entry per CDR3 protein. The sample gives about 700,000 distinct CDR3 sequences, 8.6% of which show up once; 0.98% is in the top ten. These records were also assigned to another study, of yellow fever vaccine responses in identical twins.

The material sequenced was PBMCs. These receptors were obtained from a woman younger than 30 in good health.

This clonotype was seen a few times. In nucleotides, the CDR3 is TGTGCCAGCAGCCTCAACCTGGGAGAGACCCAGTACTTC. This gives the protein CASSLNLGETQYF. The chain combines TRBV7-2 with TRBJ2-5; no reliable D call. CDR3 length: 13 amino acids. Trimming removed 5 bases from V and 4 bases from J, with 11 bases in between. Germline V gene data show CDR1 as SGHTA and CDR2 as FQGNSA.

Only a few counts were recorded for this clonotype. The chain links TRBV7-8 to TRBJ2-4; D perhaps matches TRBD2 (6 bases). Between the trimmed V and J ends, which lost 5 bases and 0 bases, there was a span of 17 bases. The CDR3 runs 17 residues. The germline V gene has CDR1 SGHVS and CDR2 FQNEAQ. CDR3 protein: CASSPQWGDLAKNIQYF. The DNA for the CDR3 is TGTGCCAGCAGCCCGCAGTGGGGGGACCTAGCCAAAAACATTCAGTACTTC.

In its sample, this clonotype was seen many times. The DNA for the CDR3 is TGTGCCAGCAGTGAGATGACAGGGGGTAATGAGCAGTTCTTC. As protein: CASSEMTGGNEQFF. J is TRBJ2-1 and V is TRBV6-4; TRBD1 matches at 9 bases. After removal of 3 bases from V and 7 bases from J, the junction contained 4 bases not matched to a gene. In germline, CDR1 is MRHNA, CDR2 SNTAGT. The CDR3 length is 14 residues.

In this sample, this clonotype turned up a few times. The V gene is TRBV11-2, the J gene TRBJ2-1; TRBD2 aligns across 9 bases. The ends lost 1 base at V and 0 bases at J; junction bases unmatched: 1. CDR1 and CDR2 (germline): SGHAT, FQNNGV. This CDR3 contains 16 residues. DNA for the CDR3: TGTGCCAGCAGCTTAGCTAGCGGGAACTCCTACAATGAGCAGTTCTTC. Translation: CASSLASGNSYNEQFF.

The gene calls are TRBV15 and TRBJ2-6; 7 nucleotides line up with TRBD1. Trimming removed 3 bases from V and 4 bases from J; junction bases left unmatched: 3. CDR1 is LNHNV and CDR2 is YYDKDF in the germline V gene (reference sequence). The CDR3 runs to 15 residues. CDR3 region: CATSRTGSGANVLTF. DNA for the CDR3: TGTGCCACCAGCAGGACAGGGAGCGGGGCCAACGTCCTGACTTTC.

This clonotype was recorded many times. The V gene is TRBV7-2, the J gene TRBJ2-7; 11 positions agree with TRBD2. This CDR3 is 15 amino acids long. Trimming removed 5 bases from V and 3 bases from J; junction bases left unmatched: 6. Germline CDR1 reads SGHTA; CDR2 reads FQGNSA. The CDR3 DNA is TGTGCCAGCAGCCCCTGGACTAGCGGGTTCTACGAGCAGTACTTC. As protein: CASSPWTSGFYEQYF.

This clonotype has at least ten counts. In nucleotides, the CDR3 is TGTGCCAGCACCATCGGAGGGGGCACTGAAGCTTTCTTT. Residues: CASTIGGGTEAFF. The V and J genes are TRBV28 and TRBJ1-1, with a possible D match to TRBD1 (6 bases). V lost 7 bases to trimming and J lost 4 bases, with 13 bases between them. CDR1 and CDR2 from the germline V gene are MDHEN and SYDVKM. This CDR3 is 13 amino acids long.

This chain joins TRBV6-1 and TRBJ2-2; tentatively, D is TRBD1 (6 bases). There are 15 residues in the CDR3. V lost 6 bases and J lost 1, with 12 bases in between. CDR1 MNHNS and CDR2 SASEGT come from the germline V gene. The CDR3 here is CASRAQQGNTGELFF. In DNA form, the CDR3 reads TGTGCCAGCAGGGCCCAACAGGGGAACACCGGGGAGCTGTTTTTT.

The chain is built from TRBV12-3 or TRBV12-4 and TRBJ2-7, with a tentative D call TRBD2 (5 bases). Trimming removed 3 bases at V and 1 base at J, with 10 bases between. This CDR3 contains 14 residues. DNA of the CDR3: TGTGCCAGCAGTTTGTTCGGGATATCCTACGAGCAGTACTTC. As protein: CASSLFGISYEQYF.

The chain combines TRBV20-1 with TRBJ2-1, with a weak D call TRBD2 (7 bases). CDR3 length equals 17 residues. Per germline, CDR1 DFQATT and CDR2 SNEGSKA (reference sequence). Trimming cost V 0 bases and J 3 bases, with 18 bases left between them. The CDR3 coding sequence is TGCAGTGCTAGAGATATTTCGGGGGGCTCCCACTACAATGAGCAGTTCTTC. It specifies CSARDISGGSHYNEQFF.

The chain carries TRBV2 and TRBJ1-2; tentatively, D is TRBD1 (5 bases). Germline V gene data show CDR1 as SNHLY and CDR2 as FYNNEI. The CDR3 sequence is 15 residues long. V was shortened by 6 bases and J by 0 bases, with 14 bases between the two germline ends. CDR3 DNA sequence: TGTGCCAGCAGGGAACGTCAACAGGCTAACTATGGCTACACCTTC. This gives the protein CASRERQQANYGYTF.

This rearrangement joins TRBV20-1 to TRBJ2-3; D remains ambiguous. Looked up from germline, CDR1 is DFQATT and CDR2 is SNEGSKA (reference sequence). CDR3 length: 16 residues. V lost 3 bases and J lost 2, with 18 bases in between. This CDR3 is CSASGVPRQLTDTQYF. As DNA, the CDR3 is TGCAGTGCTAGTGGGGTCCCGCGGCAGCTCACAGATACGCAGTATTTT.

This chain uses TRBV29-1 with TRBJ2-3, with unresolved D. The CDR3 consists of 14 residues. In germline, CDR1 is SQVTM, CDR2 ANQGSEA. Trimming stripped 6 bases from V and 0 bases from J, with 13 bases between. The DNA for the CDR3 is TGCAGCGTACCTAGACCACCCAGCACAGATACGCAGTATTTT. Its translation: CSVPRPPSTDTQYF.

This clonotype was seen repeatedly, ten times or more. This chain connects TRBV5-6 to TRBJ2-2; D tentatively fits TRBD1 or TRBD2 (5 bases each). The CDR3 has 17 residues. V lost 4 bases and J lost 4, with 20 bases in between. Germline lookup yields CDR1 SGHDT and CDR2 YYEEEE. CDR3 DNA sequence: TGTGCCAGCAGCGCGATAAGTGGGACCGACGGCACCGGGGAGCTGTTTTTT. It specifies CASSAISGTDGTGELFF.

V gene TRBV9 combines with J gene TRBJ2-3; 15 positions match TRBD2. Losses at the gene ends were 3 bases for V and 2 bases for J; bases not matched to a gene: 4. CDR1 is SGDLS and CDR2 is YYNGEE in the germline V gene. This CDR3 is built from 17 residues. The CDR3 coding sequence is TGTGCCAGCAGCGGGACTAGCGGGGGGGCTTCCACAGATACGCAGTATTTT. Its protein product is CASSGTSGGASTDTQYF.

This clonotype has a count of ten or more. This rearrangement joins TRBV4-1 to TRBJ2-5, with TRBD1 as a possible D gene (6 bases). The CDR3 runs to 14 residues. Trimming removed 8 bases from V and 4 bases from J, with 17 bases in between. Germline values: CDR1 MGHRA, CDR2 YSYEKL. The CDR3 loop reads CASSDYRDLETQYF. The CDR3 nucleotides are TGCGCCAGCTCGGATTACAGGGACCTAGAGACCCAGTACTTC.

The rearrangement links TRBV20-1 to TRBJ2-7, with 16 nucleotides matching TRBD2. The germline V gene has CDR1 DFQATT and CDR2 SNEGSKA (reference sequence). CDR3 length equals 17 residues. After removal of 1 base from V and 0 bases from J, the junction contained 3 bases not matched to a gene. The CDR3 sequence: CSARVGLAGGGSYEQYF. The CDR3 DNA is TGCAGTGCTAGAGTGGGACTAGCGGGGGGGGGCTCCTACGAGCAGTACTTC.

Here the CDR3 DNA reads TGTGCCAGCAGTGCCGGGACTAGCAGATTCTACGAGCAGTACTTC. It specifies CASSAGTSRFYEQYF. The V gene is TRBV6-1, the J gene TRBJ2-7; 9 bases line up with TRBD2. This CDR3 contains 15 residues. CDR1 is MNHNS and CDR2 is SASEGT in the germline V gene. After removal of 4 bases from V and 3 bases from J, the junction contained 7 bases not matched to a gene.

This clonotype was counted only a few times. The rearrangement joins TRBV25-1 to TRBJ2-7; no clear D. This CDR3 region has 15 residues. Germline lookup yields CDR1 MGHDK and CDR2 SYGVNS. Between the trimmed V and J ends, which lost 3 bases and 0 bases, there was a span of 12 bases. CDR3 nucleotide sequence: TGTGCCAGCAGTGACCGACAAGGAAACTCCTACGAGCAGTACTTC. Its translation is CASSDRQGNSYEQYF.

This clonotype was observed a few times. The chain uses TRBV28 and TRBJ2-7, with 9 bases aligning to TRBD1. The CDR3 spans 15 residues. Germline V gene sequence: CDR1 MDHEN, CDR2 SYDVKM. Losses at the gene ends were 6 bases for V and 6 bases for J; bases not matched to a gene: 12. CDR3 nucleotides: TGTGCCAGCAGACCTGGTCCGAGACAGGGGGGCGAGCAGTACTTC. Its translation: CASRPGPRQGGEQYF.

This clonotype was recorded many times. This chain joins TRBV29-1 and TRBJ2-1; 7 nucleotides match TRBD2. J lost 7 bases, V lost 4 bases, and 19 bases had no gene match. Germline values: CDR1 SQVTM, CDR2 ANQGSEA. This CDR3 has 17 residues. In nucleotides, the CDR3 is TGCAGCGTTGCTGGAGGGGATTGGGGGGGAGGATGGAATGAGCAGTTCTTC. Translating it yields CSVAGGDWGGGWNEQFF.